This T cell receptor (beta chain) was profiled in a study of blood T cell repertoires in COVID-19. Turning to the study itself: There were acute and convalescent COVID-19 samples, and they came from the United States, Italy and Spain. T cells, B-cell-depleted T cells, or PBMCs supplied cDNA or gDNA.

Germline CDR1 reads MDHEN; CDR2 reads SYDVKM. The ends were cut back, 4 bases at V and 4 bases at J, with 14 bases in the middle. The CDR3 is 14 residues long. Study processing details: Reference gene primer amplification yielded estimated nucleated cell counts. Clones were read by immunoSEQ multiplex PCR, and TCRdb kept only the in-frame ones, dropping some. That table supplies the V and J calls and clone size; D and trimming were determined from the DNA. The sample includes about 130,000 clones, around 82% seen only once; the top ten take approximately 12%. The chain has TRBV28 and TRBJ2-7, with D hard to call. The source material was peripheral blood. The receptor's source is a woman aged 30 to 39 who had recovered from COVID-19. The CDR3 loop reads CASSSSGRRYEQYF. In DNA, the CDR3 is TGTGCCAGCAGTTCCTCGGGTAGAAGATACGAGCAGTACTTC.